This T cell receptor beta chain is from a study of cytomegalovirus exposure and HLA in healthy donors. Study information: Earlier sequencing of about 200 million T cells yielded roughly 100 million unique TCR beta sequences.

V was cut by 6 bases and J by 3 bases, with 11 bases left in between. The CDR3 consists of 13 residues. CDR1 is MNHEY and CDR2 is SVGAGI in the germline V gene. Study-wide results and caveats: V- and J-gene trimming in TCR beta was tied to a missense DCLRE1C variant by an analysis performed later. As a later analysis showed, several of the most significant clusters appeared to be linked to common viral pathogens.

In the case of this clone: The antigen is unknown. The sample holds other DNA sequences that translate to the same CDR3.

Regarding donors, all were healthy bone marrow donors. Amplification used 60 Vbeta primers and 13 Jbeta primers. Sequenced by immunoSEQ multiplex PCR; TCRdb stores in-frame clones only, minus some. The repertoire holds about 160,000 clones, with approximately 81% as singletons. This chain connects TRBV6-5 to TRBJ1-1; D is unresolved. Input material: PBMCs. This receptor was identified in a man between 18 and 35 years old in good health and CMV-seronegative. The CDR3 loop reads CASRGGGHTEAFF. The CDR3 region has the DNA TGTGCCAGCAGAGGAGGTGGCCACACTGAAGCTTTCTTT.